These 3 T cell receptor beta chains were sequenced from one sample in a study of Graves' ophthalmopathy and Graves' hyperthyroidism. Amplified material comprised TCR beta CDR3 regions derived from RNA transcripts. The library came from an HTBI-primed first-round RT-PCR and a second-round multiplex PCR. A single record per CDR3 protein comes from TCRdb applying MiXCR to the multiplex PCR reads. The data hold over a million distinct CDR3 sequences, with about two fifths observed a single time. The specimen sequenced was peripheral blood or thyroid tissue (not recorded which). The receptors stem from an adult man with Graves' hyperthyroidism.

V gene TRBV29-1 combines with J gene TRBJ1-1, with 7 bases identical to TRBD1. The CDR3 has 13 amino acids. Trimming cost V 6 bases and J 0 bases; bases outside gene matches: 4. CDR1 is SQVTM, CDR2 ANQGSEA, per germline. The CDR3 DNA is TGCAGCGTGGGACAGAGCATGAACACTGAAGCTTTCTTT. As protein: CSVGQSMNTEAFF.

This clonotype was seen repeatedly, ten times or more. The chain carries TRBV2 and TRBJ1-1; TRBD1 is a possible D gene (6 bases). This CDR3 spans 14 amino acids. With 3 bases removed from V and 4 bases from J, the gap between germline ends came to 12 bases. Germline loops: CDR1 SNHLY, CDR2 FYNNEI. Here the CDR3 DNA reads TGTGCCAGCAGTGATCGGGGGCAGTTCACTGAAGCTTTCTTT. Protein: CASSDRGQFTEAFF.

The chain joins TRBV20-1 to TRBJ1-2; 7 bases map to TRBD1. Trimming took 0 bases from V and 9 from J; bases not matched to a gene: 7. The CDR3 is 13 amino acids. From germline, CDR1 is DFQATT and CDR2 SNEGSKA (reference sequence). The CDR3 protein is CSARDFGTARYTF. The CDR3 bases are TGCAGTGCTAGAGATTTCGGGACAGCGCGCTACACCTTC.